A selection of T cell receptor beta chains follows, all from one sample in a study of blood T cell repertoires in COVID-19. Measured with immunoSEQ multiplex PCR; TCRdb has only the in-frame clones, and not every one. The repertoire has hundreds of thousands of clones, approximately 85% of them found once; the top ten carry about 2.1%. Sequences were obtained from PBMCs or T cells enriched from blood (not recorded which). These receptors were obtained from a woman in her thirties or forties with acute COVID-19. The CDR3 runs from the conserved cysteine through the conserved F or W. The order of the fields is J gene, V gene, D gene, clone size, CDR3 protein, CDR3 DNA. A D gene is named only where the DNA matches it firmly. Expanded clones are given a class, and other clones once, few, many or no size at all.

j_gene: TRBJ1-1; v_gene: TRBV3-1/TRBV3-2; d_gene: -; abundance: -; CDR3aa: CASRDGKNTEAFF; CDR3nt: TGTGCCAGCCGGGATGGGAAGAACACTGAAGCTTTCTTT
j_gene: TRBJ2-3; v_gene: TRBV27; d_gene: -; abundance: -; CDR3aa: CASKGGGTDTQYF; CDR3nt: TGTGCCAGCAAAGGGGGAGGCACAGATACGCAGTATTTT
j_gene: TRBJ2-5; v_gene: TRBV29-1; d_gene: -; abundance: -; CDR3aa: CSVSAGAWETQYF; CDR3nt: TGCAGCGTTTCGGCGGGGGCCTGGGAGACCCAGTACTTC
j_gene: TRBJ1-2; v_gene: TRBV27; d_gene: TRBD1; abundance: -; CDR3aa: CASSLDRSNYGYTF; CDR3nt: TGTGCCAGCAGTTTGGACAGGAGTAACTATGGCTACACCTTC
j_gene: TRBJ1-2; v_gene: TRBV29-1; d_gene: -; abundance: -; CDR3aa: CSVEGGVKRSYGYTF; CDR3nt: TGCAGCGTTGAAGGGGGAGTTAAAAGAAGCTATGGCTACACCTTC
j_gene: TRBJ2-2; v_gene: TRBV5-4; d_gene: TRBD1; abundance: -; CDR3aa: CASSRTGAAGELFF; CDR3nt: TGTGCCAGCAGCCGGACAGGGGCCGCCGGGGAGCTGTTTTTT
j_gene: TRBJ1-3; v_gene: TRBV13; d_gene: -; abundance: -; CDR3aa: CASSLGDRTESGNTIYF; CDR3nt: TGTGCCAGCAGCTTAGGCGACCGGACAGAGAGTGGAAACACCATATATTTT
j_gene: TRBJ2-1; v_gene: TRBV9; d_gene: TRBD2; abundance: -; CDR3aa: CASGRLAGGTLEQFF; CDR3nt: TGTGCCAGCGGACGACTAGCGGGGGGTACACTTGAGCAGTTCTTC
j_gene: TRBJ2-3; v_gene: TRBV6-2/TRBV6-3; d_gene: TRBD2; abundance: -; CDR3aa: CASSFGLVELQVTQYF; CDR3nt: TGTGCCAGCAGTTTCGGACTAGTGGAACTCCAGGTGACGCAGTATTTT
j_gene: TRBJ1-1; v_gene: TRBV19; d_gene: TRBD1; abundance: -; CDR3aa: CASSPHYRDRGTEAFF; CDR3nt: TGTGCCAGTAGTCCACACTACCGGGACAGGGGCACTGAAGCTTTCTTT
j_gene: TRBJ2-1; v_gene: TRBV11-2; d_gene: TRBD2; abundance: -; CDR3aa: CASSRSGGPPFF; CDR3nt: TGTGCCAGCAGCCGAAGCGGGGGACCCCCATTCTTC
j_gene: TRBJ1-4; v_gene: TRBV19; d_gene: -; abundance: -; CDR3aa: CASSIPGGTNEKLFF; CDR3nt: TGTGCCAGTAGTATACCCGGGGGAACTAATGAAAAACTGTTTTTT
j_gene: TRBJ2-2; v_gene: TRBV4-1; d_gene: -; abundance: -; CDR3aa: CASSQGRYRVLNTGELFF; CDR3nt: TGCGCCAGCAGCCAAGGTAGATACAGGGTGTTGAACACCGGGGAGCTGTTTTTT
j_gene: TRBJ2-3; v_gene: TRBV5-4; d_gene: TRBD2; abundance: -; CDR3aa: CASGGSGGGHTDTQYF; CDR3nt: TGTGCCAGCGGGGGTTCTGGCGGGGGGCACACAGATACGCAGTATTTT
j_gene: TRBJ1-1; v_gene: TRBV10-1; d_gene: -; abundance: once; CDR3aa: CASSERGLRTEAFF; CDR3nt: TGCGCCAGCAGTGAGCGGGGATTAAGGACTGAAGCTTTCTTT
j_gene: TRBJ2-2; v_gene: TRBV19; d_gene: TRBD1; abundance: -; CDR3aa: CASREPWDRPNTGELFF; CDR3nt: TGTGCCAGTAGGGAACCTTGGGACAGACCGAACACCGGGGAGCTGTTTTTT
j_gene: TRBJ1-1; v_gene: TRBV12-3/TRBV12-4; d_gene: TRBD1; abundance: -; CDR3aa: CASSLMDRGEAFF; CDR3nt: TGTGCCAGCAGTTTAATGGACAGGGGTGAGGCTTTCTTT
j_gene: TRBJ1-2; v_gene: TRBV27; d_gene: -; abundance: -; CDR3aa: CASALAGWNGYTF; CDR3nt: TGTGCCAGCGCGTTGGCCGGGTGGAATGGCTACACCTTC
j_gene: TRBJ2-1; v_gene: TRBV7-9; d_gene: -; abundance: -; CDR3aa: CASSFGLASYNEQFF; CDR3nt: TGTGCCAGCAGCTTTGGGTTAGCCAGTTACAATGAGCAGTTCTTC
j_gene: TRBJ1-2; v_gene: TRBV5-1; d_gene: -; abundance: -; CDR3aa: CASSLEPLANYGYTF; CDR3nt: TGCGCCAGCAGCTTGGAGCCATTAGCTAACTATGGCTACACCTTC
j_gene: TRBJ2-7; v_gene: TRBV11-2; d_gene: TRBD1; abundance: -; CDR3aa: CASSLVRGQGSEQYF; CDR3nt: TGTGCCAGCAGCTTAGTACGGGGACAGGGCTCCGAGCAGTACTTC
j_gene: TRBJ1-4; v_gene: TRBV6-5; d_gene: -; abundance: -; CDR3aa: CASRGAAREKLFF; CDR3nt: TGTGCCAGCAGGGGGGCAGCTAGGGAAAAACTGTTTTTT
j_gene: TRBJ2-7; v_gene: TRBV7-2; d_gene: -; abundance: -; CDR3aa: CASSLYLGIYEQYF; CDR3nt: TGTGCCAGCAGCTTATATCTAGGAATCTACGAGCAGTACTTC
j_gene: TRBJ1-1; v_gene: TRBV9; d_gene: TRBD1; abundance: -; CDR3aa: CASSPGQGVGNTEAFF; CDR3nt: TGTGCCAGCAGCCCGGGACAGGGGGTGGGGAACACTGAAGCTTTCTTT
j_gene: TRBJ2-5; v_gene: TRBV9; d_gene: TRBD2; abundance: -; CDR3aa: CASSVELAGGQETQYF; CDR3nt: TGTGCCAGCAGCGTAGAGCTAGCGGGGGGGCAGGAGACCCAGTACTTC
j_gene: TRBJ1-6; v_gene: TRBV6-5; d_gene: TRBD1; abundance: few; CDR3aa: CASSPDRGGSPLHF; CDR3nt: TGTGCCAGCAGTCCAGACAGGGGGGGCTCACCCCTCCACTTT
j_gene: TRBJ2-7; v_gene: TRBV6-2/TRBV6-3; d_gene: -; abundance: -; CDR3aa: CASSWSSSGYEQYF; CDR3nt: TGTGCCAGCAGTTGGTCCAGTTCGGGTTACGAGCAGTACTTC
j_gene: TRBJ1-2; v_gene: TRBV7-8; d_gene: TRBD1; abundance: -; CDR3aa: CASSQWTGGSYGYTF; CDR3nt: TGTGCCAGCAGCCAATGGACAGGTGGTAGCTATGGCTACACCTTC
j_gene: TRBJ1-1; v_gene: TRBV9; d_gene: -; abundance: -; CDR3aa: CASSPFGQINTEAFF; CDR3nt: TGTGCCAGCAGCCCATTTGGACAGATCAACACTGAAGCTTTCTTT
j_gene: TRBJ2-2; v_gene: TRBV19; d_gene: TRBD1; abundance: -; CDR3aa: CASSIDGDRSNTGELFF; CDR3nt: TGTGCCAGTAGTATAGACGGGGACAGGTCGAACACCGGGGAGCTGTTTTTT
j_gene: TRBJ1-1; v_gene: TRBV10-3; d_gene: TRBD1; abundance: -; CDR3aa: CAISEIDRENTEAFF; CDR3nt: TGTGCCATCAGTGAGATCGACAGGGAGAACACTGAAGCTTTCTTT
j_gene: TRBJ1-6; v_gene: TRBV30; d_gene: TRBD1; abundance: -; CDR3aa: CACGGQNNSPLHF; CDR3nt: TGTGCCTGCGGGGGACAGAATAATTCACCCCTCCACTTT
j_gene: TRBJ1-4; v_gene: TRBV7-2; d_gene: -; abundance: -; CDR3aa: CASSSPGLRNEKLFF; CDR3nt: TGTGCCAGCAGCTCCCCAGGGCTCCGTAATGAAAAACTGTTTTTT
j_gene: TRBJ2-2; v_gene: TRBV19; d_gene: TRBD1; abundance: once; CDR3aa: CASSTGRRTGNTGELFF; CDR3nt: TGTGCCAGTAGTACTGGTCGAAGGACAGGAAATACCGGGGAGCTGTTTTTT
j_gene: TRBJ1-5; v_gene: TRBV2; d_gene: -; abundance: -; CDR3aa: CASSVGGLQPQHF; CDR3nt: TGTGCCAGCAGTGTAGGGGGTTTACAGCCCCAGCATTTT
j_gene: TRBJ1-1; v_gene: TRBV10-2; d_gene: -; abundance: -; CDR3aa: CASSPQGTEAFF; CDR3nt: TGCGCCAGCAGCCCACAGGGAACTGAAGCTTTCTTT
j_gene: TRBJ2-2; v_gene: TRBV2; d_gene: TRBD1; abundance: few; CDR3aa: CASRSDRADGELFF; CDR3nt: TGTGCCAGCAGGTCGGACAGGGCGGACGGGGAGCTGTTTTTT
j_gene: TRBJ2-6; v_gene: TRBV3-1/TRBV3-2; d_gene: -; abundance: -; CDR3aa: CASSLTSGDAANVLTF; CDR3nt: TGTGCCAGCAGCCTAACCTCAGGGGATGCGGCCAACGTCCTGACTTTC
j_gene: TRBJ1-3; v_gene: TRBV7-2; d_gene: -; abundance: -; CDR3aa: CASSRDRRSGNTIYF; CDR3nt: TGTGCCAGCAGCCGTGACAGGCGGTCTGGAAACACCATATATTTT
j_gene: TRBJ2-6; v_gene: TRBV4-2; d_gene: -; abundance: -; CDR3aa: CASSQGTSGANVLTF; CDR3nt: TGTGCCAGCAGCCAAGGAACTAGCGGGGCCAACGTCCTGACTTTC
j_gene: TRBJ1-2; v_gene: TRBV30; d_gene: -; abundance: -; CDR3aa: CAWSVSGYYGYTF; CDR3nt: TGTGCCTGGAGTGTATCCGGTTACTATGGCTACACCTTC
j_gene: TRBJ1-1; v_gene: TRBV7-9; d_gene: TRBD1; abundance: -; CDR3aa: CASRPTRDRGTEAFF; CDR3nt: TGTGCCAGCAGACCTACCCGGGACAGGGGAACTGAAGCTTTCTTT
j_gene: TRBJ2-3; v_gene: TRBV27; d_gene: TRBD2; abundance: -; CDR3aa: CASSLLTSGSTDTQYF; CDR3nt: TGTGCCAGCAGCCTTCTGACTAGCGGGAGCACAGATACGCAGTATTTT
j_gene: TRBJ2-3; v_gene: TRBV7-9; d_gene: TRBD2; abundance: -; CDR3aa: CASSLRTSGGQTDTQYF; CDR3nt: TGTGCCAGCAGCTTAAGGACTAGCGGGGGGCAGACAGATACGCAGTATTTT
j_gene: TRBJ2-7; v_gene: TRBV30; d_gene: TRBD1; abundance: -; CDR3aa: CAWGRDSYEQYF; CDR3nt: TGTGCCTGGGGCCGGGACAGCTACGAGCAGTACTTC
j_gene: TRBJ2-1; v_gene: TRBV4-2; d_gene: TRBD2; abundance: once; CDR3aa: CASSPSAGGPDEQFF; CDR3nt: TGTGCCAGCAGCCCGTCAGCGGGGGGGCCGGATGAGCAGTTCTTC
j_gene: TRBJ1-4; v_gene: TRBV6-2/TRBV6-3; d_gene: -; abundance: -; CDR3aa: CASSYPAERNEKLFF; CDR3nt: TGTGCCAGCAGTTACCCAGCGGAACGTAATGAAAAACTGTTTTTT
j_gene: TRBJ1-3; v_gene: TRBV5-6; d_gene: -; abundance: -; CDR3aa: CASSLAQGSGNTIYF; CDR3nt: TGTGCCAGCAGCTTGGCCCAGGGTAGCGGAAACACCATATATTTT
j_gene: TRBJ2-5; v_gene: TRBV4-1; d_gene: TRBD1; abundance: -; CDR3aa: CASSQDWVQGAVTQYF; CDR3nt: TGCGCCAGCAGCCAAGATTGGGTACAGGGGGCTGTGACCCAGTACTTC